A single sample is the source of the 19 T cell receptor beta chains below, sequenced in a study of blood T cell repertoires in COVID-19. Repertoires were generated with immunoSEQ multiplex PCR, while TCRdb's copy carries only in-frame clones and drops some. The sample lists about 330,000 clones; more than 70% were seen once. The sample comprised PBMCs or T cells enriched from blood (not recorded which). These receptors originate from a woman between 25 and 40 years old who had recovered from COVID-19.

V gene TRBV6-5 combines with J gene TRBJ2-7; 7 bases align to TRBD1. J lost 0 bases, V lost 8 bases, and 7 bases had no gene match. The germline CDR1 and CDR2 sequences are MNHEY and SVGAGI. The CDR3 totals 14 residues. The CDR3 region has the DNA TGTGCCAGCCGGACAGGATTGAGCTCCTACGAGCAGTACTTC. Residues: CASRTGLSSYEQYF.

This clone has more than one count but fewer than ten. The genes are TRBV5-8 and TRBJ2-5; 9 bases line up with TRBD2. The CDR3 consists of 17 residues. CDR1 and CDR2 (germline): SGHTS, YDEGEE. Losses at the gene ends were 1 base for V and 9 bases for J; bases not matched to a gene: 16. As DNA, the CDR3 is TGTGCCAGCAGCTTGCCGCTTTCTAGCGGGGTGCCCGGGGCCCAGTACTTC. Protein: CASSLPLSSGVPGAQYF.

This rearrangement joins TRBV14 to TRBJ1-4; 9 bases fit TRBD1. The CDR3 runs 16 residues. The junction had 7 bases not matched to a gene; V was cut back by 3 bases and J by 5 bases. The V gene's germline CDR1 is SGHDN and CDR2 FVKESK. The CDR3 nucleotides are TGTGCCAGCAGCCAGCCCTCCACAGGGGGCAATGAAAAACTGTTTTTT. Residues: CASSQPSTGGNEKLFF.

The CDR3 DNA follows: TGTGCCATCAGTTTTGGGGGACAGGGCTCTGGAAACACCATATATTTT. Its protein product is CAISFGGQGSGNTIYF. V usage is TRBV10-3 and J usage is TRBJ1-3, with 9 bases lining up with TRBD1. Trimming removed 5 bases from V and 0 bases from J; junction bases left unmatched: 5. CDR3 length: 16 amino acids. Germline lookup yields CDR1 ENHRY and CDR2 SYGVKD.

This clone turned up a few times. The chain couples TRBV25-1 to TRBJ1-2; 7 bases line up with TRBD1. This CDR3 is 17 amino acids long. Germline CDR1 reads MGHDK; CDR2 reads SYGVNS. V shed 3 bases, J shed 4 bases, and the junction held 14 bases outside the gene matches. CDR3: CASSERQGASEGYGYTF. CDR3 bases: TGTGCCAGCAGTGAGCGACAGGGAGCTTCGGAAGGCTATGGCTACACCTTC.

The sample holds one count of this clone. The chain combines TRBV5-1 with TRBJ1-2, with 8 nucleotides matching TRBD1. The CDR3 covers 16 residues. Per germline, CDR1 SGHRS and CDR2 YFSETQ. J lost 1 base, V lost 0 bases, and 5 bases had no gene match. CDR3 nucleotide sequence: TGCGCCAGCAGCTTGGCCCCGGGACAGGTTAACTATGGCTACACCTTC. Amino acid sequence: CASSLAPGQVNYGYTF. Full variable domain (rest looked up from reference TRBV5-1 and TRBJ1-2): KAGVTQTPRYLIKTRGQQVTLSCSPISGHRSVSWYQQTPGQGLQFLFEYFSETQRNKGNFPGRFSGRQFSNSRSEMNVSTLELGDSALYLCASSLAPGQVNYGYTFGSGTRLTVV.

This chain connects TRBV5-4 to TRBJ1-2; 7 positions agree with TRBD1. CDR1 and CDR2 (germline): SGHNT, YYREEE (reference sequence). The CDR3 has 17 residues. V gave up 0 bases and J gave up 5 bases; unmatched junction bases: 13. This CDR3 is CASSLGRTGTDNYGYTF. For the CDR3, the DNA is TGTGCCAGCAGCTTGGGTCGAACAGGGACAGATAATTATGGCTACACCTTC.

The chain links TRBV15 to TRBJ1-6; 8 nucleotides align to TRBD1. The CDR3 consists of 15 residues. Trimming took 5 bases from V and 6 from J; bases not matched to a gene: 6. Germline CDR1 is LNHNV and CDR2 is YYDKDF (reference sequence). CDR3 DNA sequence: TGTGCCACCAGCGGGTACACAGGGGGTAATTCACCCCTCCACTTT. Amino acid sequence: CATSGYTGGNSPLHF.

The CDR3, as DNA: TGCGCCAGCAGCCAAGATCCACGGGGGGCCCTTCACCTACCCATCTACAATGAGCAGTTCTTC. Its translation is CASSQDPRGALHLPIYNEQFF. The chain recombines TRBV4-3 with TRBJ2-1; tentative D call: TRBD2 (7 bases). The length of the CDR3 is 21 residues. Trimming left V 0 bases short and J 3 bases short, with 27 bases between. The germline V gene has CDR1 LGHNA and CDR2 YSLEER.

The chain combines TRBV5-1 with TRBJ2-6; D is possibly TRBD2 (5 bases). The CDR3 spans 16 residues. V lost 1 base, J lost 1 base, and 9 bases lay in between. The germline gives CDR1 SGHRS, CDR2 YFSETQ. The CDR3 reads CASSLIPGSGANVLTF. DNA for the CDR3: TGCGCCAGCAGCTTGATCCCGGGGTCTGGGGCCAACGTCCTGACTTTC.

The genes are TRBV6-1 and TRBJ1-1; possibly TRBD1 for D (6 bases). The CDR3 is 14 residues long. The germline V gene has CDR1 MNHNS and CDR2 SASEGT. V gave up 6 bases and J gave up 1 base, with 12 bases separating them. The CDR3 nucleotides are TGTGCCAGCAGAGTAACAGGGAAGAACACTGAAGCTTTCTTT. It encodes CASRVTGKNTEAFF.

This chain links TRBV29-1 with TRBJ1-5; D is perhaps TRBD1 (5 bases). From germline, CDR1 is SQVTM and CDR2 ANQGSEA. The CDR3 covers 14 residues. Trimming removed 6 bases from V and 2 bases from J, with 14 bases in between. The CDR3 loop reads CSVATAGGNQPQHF. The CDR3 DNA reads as TGCAGCGTCGCGACCGCGGGGGGCAATCAGCCCCAGCATTTT.

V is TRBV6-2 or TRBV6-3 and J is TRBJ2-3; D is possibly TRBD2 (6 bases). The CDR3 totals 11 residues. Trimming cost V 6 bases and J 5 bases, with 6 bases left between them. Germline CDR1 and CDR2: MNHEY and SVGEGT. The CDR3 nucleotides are TGTGCCAGCAGCGGGAGAGATACGCAGTATTTT. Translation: CASSGRDTQYF.

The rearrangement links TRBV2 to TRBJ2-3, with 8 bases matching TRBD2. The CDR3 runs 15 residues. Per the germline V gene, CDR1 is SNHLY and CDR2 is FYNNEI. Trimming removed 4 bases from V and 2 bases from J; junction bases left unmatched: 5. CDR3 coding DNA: TGTGCCAGCAGTGTCGAGCGGGGGCTCACAGATACGCAGTATTTT. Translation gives CASSVERGLTDTQYF.

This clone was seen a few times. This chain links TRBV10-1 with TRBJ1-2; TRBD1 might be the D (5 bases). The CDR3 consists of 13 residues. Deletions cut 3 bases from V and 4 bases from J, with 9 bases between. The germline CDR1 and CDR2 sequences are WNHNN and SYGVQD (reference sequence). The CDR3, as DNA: TGCGCCAGCAGTGACCCGGGGGGCTATGGCTACACCTTC. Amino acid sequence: CASSDPGGYGYTF.

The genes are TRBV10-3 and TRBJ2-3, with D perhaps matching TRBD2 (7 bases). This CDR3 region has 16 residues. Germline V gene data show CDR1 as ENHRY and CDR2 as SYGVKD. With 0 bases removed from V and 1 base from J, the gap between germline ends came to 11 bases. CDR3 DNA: TGTGCCATCAGTGAGTCGGGGGGGGGCGGCACAGATACGCAGTATTTT. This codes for CAISESGGGGTDTQYF.

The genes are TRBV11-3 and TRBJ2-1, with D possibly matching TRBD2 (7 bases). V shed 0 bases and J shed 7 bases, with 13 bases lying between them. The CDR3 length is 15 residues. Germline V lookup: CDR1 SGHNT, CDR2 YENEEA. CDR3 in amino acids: CASSLEGGLGNEQFF. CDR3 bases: TGTGCCAGCAGCTTAGAGGGGGGGCTCGGGAATGAGCAGTTCTTC. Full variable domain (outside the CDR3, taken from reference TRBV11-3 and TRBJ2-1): EAGVVQSPRYKIIEKKQPVAFWCNPISGHNTLYWYLQNLGQGPELLIRYENEEAVDDSQLPKDRFSAERLKGVDSTLKIQPAELGDSAVYLCASSLEGGLGNEQFFGPGTRLTVL.

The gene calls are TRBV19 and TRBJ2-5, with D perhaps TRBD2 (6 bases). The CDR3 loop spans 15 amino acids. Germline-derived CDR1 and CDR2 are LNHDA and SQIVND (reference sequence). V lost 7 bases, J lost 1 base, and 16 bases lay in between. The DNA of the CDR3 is TGTGCCAGTAAGAGAATAGCGGATGGCCAAGAGACCCAGTACTTC. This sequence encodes CASKRIADGQETQYF.

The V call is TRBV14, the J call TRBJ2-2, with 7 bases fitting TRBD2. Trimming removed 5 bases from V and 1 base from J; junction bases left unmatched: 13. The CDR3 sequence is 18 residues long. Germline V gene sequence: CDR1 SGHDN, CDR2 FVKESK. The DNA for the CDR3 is TGTGCCAGCAGCTCGCGGCCGGGGGGACGGCTGAACACCGGGGAGCTGTTTTTT. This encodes CASSSRPGGRLNTGELFF.